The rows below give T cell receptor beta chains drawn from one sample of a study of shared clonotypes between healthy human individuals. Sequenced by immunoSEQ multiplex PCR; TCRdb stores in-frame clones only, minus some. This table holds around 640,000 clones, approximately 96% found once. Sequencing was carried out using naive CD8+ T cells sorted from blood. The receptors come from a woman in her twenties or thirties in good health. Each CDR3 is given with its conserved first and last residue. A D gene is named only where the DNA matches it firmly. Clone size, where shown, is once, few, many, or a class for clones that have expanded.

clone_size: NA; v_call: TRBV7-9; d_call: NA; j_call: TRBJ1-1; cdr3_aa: CASSLGQGSAFKAFF; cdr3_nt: TGTGCCAGCAGCTTAGGTCAGGGTTCGGCTTTTAAAGCTTTCTTT
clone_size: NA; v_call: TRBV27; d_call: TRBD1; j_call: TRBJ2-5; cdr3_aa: CATKTGIGQETQYF; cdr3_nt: TGTGCCACTAAGACAGGGATCGGGCAAGAGACCCAGTACTTC
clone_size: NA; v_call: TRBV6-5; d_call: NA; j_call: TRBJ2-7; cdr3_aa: CASRGDSSYEQYF; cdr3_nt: TGTGCCAGCAGAGGGGACTCCTCCTACGAGCAGTACTTC
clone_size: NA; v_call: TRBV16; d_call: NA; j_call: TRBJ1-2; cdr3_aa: CASSQRPNRVANYGYTF; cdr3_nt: TGTGCCAGCAGCCAACGTCCTAATCGGGTAGCTAACTATGGCTACACCTTC
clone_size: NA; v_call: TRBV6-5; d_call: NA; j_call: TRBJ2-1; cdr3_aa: CASSLPGAAYNEQFF; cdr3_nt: TGTGCCAGCAGTCTACCAGGGGCGGCTTACAATGAGCAGTTCTTC
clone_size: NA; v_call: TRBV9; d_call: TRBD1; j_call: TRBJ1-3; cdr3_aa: CASSPGGRSGNTIYF; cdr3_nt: TGTGCCAGCAGCCCAGGGGGACGCTCTGGAAACACCATATATTTT
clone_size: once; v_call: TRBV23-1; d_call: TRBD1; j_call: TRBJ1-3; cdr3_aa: CASPGQVISGRRTIYF; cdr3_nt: TGCGCCAGCCCGGGACAGGTAATTAGCGGCCGTAGGACCATATATTTT
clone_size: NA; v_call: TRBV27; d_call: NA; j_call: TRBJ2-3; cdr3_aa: CASTIRGGGTDTQYF; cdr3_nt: TGTGCCAGCACCATAAGGGGCGGGGGCACAGATACGCAGTATTTT
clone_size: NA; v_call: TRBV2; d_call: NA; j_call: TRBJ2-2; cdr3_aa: CASSDSVLTGELFF; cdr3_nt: TGTGCCAGCAGTGACAGTGTGTTGACCGGGGAGCTGTTTTTT
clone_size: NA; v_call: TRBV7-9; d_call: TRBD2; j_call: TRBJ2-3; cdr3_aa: CASRAGLAVMVDTQYF; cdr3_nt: TGTGCCAGCAGGGCCGGACTAGCGGTTATGGTAGATACGCAGTATTTT
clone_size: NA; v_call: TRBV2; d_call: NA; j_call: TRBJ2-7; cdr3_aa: CASSVVRTYEQYF; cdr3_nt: TGTGCCAGCAGTGTTGTCAGGACCTACGAGCAGTACTTC
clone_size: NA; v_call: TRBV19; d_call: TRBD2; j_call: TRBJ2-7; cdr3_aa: CASSMEGLAAYEQYF; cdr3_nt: TGTGCCAGTAGTATGGAGGGACTAGCGGCCTACGAGCAGTACTTC
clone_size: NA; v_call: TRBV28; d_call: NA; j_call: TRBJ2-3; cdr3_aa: CASKPGMGGLTDTQYF; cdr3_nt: TGTGCCAGCAAACCAGGCATGGGGGGTCTCACAGATACGCAGTATTTT
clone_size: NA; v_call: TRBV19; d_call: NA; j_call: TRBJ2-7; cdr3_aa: CASSIESGDEQYF; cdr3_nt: TGTGCCAGTAGTATAGAATCCGGGGACGAGCAGTACTTC
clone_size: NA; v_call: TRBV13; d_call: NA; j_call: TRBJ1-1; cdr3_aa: CASSLSLWRGSEAFF; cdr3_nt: TGTGCCAGCAGCTTAAGCTTGTGGAGGGGCTCTGAAGCTTTCTTT
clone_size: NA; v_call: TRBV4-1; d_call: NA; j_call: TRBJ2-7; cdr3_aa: CASSPLGRAYEQYF; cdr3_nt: TGCGCCAGCAGCCCCCTAGGCCGGGCCTACGAGCAGTACTTC
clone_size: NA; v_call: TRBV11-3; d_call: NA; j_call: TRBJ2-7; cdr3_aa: CASSLAYGVSYEQYF; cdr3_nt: TGTGCCAGCAGCTTAGCGTATGGTGTCTCCTACGAGCAGTACTTC
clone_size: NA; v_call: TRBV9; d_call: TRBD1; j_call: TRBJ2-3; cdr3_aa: CASSVAGTGAQDTQYF; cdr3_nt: TGTGCCAGCAGCGTAGCCGGGACAGGGGCCCAAGATACGCAGTATTTT
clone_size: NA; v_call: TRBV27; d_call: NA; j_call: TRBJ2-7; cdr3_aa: CASSLLGEQYF; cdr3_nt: TGTGCCAGCAGTCTCCTGGGAGAGCAGTACTTC
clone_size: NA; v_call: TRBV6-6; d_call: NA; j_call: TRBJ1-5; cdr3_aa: CASSRTGNKFHQPQHF; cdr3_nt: TGTGCCAGCAGTCGCACAGGGAATAAATTCCATCAGCCCCAGCATTTT
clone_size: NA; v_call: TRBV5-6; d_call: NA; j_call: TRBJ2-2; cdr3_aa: CASSWTPTGELFF; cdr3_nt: TGTGCCAGCAGTTGGACCCCTACCGGGGAGCTGTTTTTT
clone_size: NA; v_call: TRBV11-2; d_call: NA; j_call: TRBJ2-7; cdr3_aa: CASSAHRYEQYF; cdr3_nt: TGTGCCAGCAGCGCACATAGGTACGAGCAGTACTTC
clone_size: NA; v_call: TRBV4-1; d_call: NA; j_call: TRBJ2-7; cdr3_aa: CASSHGGQGHHEQYF; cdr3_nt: TGCGCCAGCAGCCACGGAGGGCAGGGTCATCACGAGCAGTACTTC
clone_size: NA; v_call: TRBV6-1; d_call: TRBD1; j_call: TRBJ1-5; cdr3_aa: CASRDRGNNQPQHF; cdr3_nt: TGTGCCAGCAGGGACAGGGGCAACAATCAGCCCCAGCATTTT
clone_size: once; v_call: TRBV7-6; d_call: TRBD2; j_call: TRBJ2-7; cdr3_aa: CASSLGYGLAGEQYF; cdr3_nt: TGTGCCAGCAGCTTAGGATATGGACTAGCGGGCGAGCAGTACTTC
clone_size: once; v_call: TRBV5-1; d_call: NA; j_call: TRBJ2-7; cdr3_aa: CASSLGSISSYEQYF; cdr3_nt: TGCGCCAGCAGCTTGGGTTCGATTAGCTCCTACGAGCAGTACTTC
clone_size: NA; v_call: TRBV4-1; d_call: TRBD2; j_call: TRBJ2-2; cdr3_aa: CASSQKGRREVGHGELFF; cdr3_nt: TGCGCCAGCAGCCAGAAAGGAAGACGGGAGGTTGGACACGGGGAGCTGTTTTTT
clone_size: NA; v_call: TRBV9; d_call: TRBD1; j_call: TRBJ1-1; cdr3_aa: CASSGPDRASTEAFF; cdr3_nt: TGTGCCAGCAGCGGACCGGACAGGGCCTCCACTGAAGCTTTCTTT
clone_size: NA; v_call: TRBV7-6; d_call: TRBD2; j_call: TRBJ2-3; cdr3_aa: CASSLPRPGTSGRGSTDTQYF; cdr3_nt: TGTGCCAGCAGCTTACCTCGTCCCGGGACTAGCGGGAGAGGTAGCACAGATACGCAGTATTTT
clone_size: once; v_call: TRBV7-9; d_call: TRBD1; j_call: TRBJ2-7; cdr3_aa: CASSPSDRGEQYF; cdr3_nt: TGTGCCAGCAGCCCGTCTGACAGGGGCGAGCAGTACTTC
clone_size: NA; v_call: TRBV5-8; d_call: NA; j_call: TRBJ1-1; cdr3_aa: CASSWKTVVYPEAFF; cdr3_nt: TGTGCCAGCAGCTGGAAGACAGTCGTCTACCCTGAAGCTTTCTTT
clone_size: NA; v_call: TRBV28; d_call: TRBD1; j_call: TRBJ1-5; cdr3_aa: CASSQDRSNQPQHF; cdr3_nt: TGTGCCAGCAGTCAGGACAGGAGCAATCAGCCCCAGCATTTT
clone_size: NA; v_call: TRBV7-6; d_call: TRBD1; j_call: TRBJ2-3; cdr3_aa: CASSYPDSGGTDTQYF; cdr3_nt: TGTGCCAGCAGCTACCCGGACTCAGGGGGTACAGATACGCAGTATTTT